This T cell receptor beta chain was observed in a study of blood T cell repertoires in COVID-19. As for the study in general: Sites in the United States, Italy and Spain provided acute and convalescent COVID-19 samples.

As processed by the authors: Amplified reference gene primers provided the basis for estimating nucleated cell counts. The protocol was immunoSEQ multiplex PCR, while the TCRdb copy is restricted to in-frame clones and leaves out a portion. V and J calls and clone size are as listed in that table; D and trimming were resolved from the DNA. The sample records some 150,000 clones, more than 75% being singletons. Input material: peripheral blood. The TCR originated in a man aged 65 to 79 with acute or convalescent COVID-19.

CDR3: CAWSPRRTGRREQYF. Written as DNA, the CDR3 is TGTGCCTGGAGTCCGCGGCGGACAGGGCGTCGGGAGCAGTACTTC. V is TRBV30 and J is TRBJ2-7; 8 bases are a match to TRBD1. V shed 2 bases, J shed 7 bases, and the junction held 13 bases outside the gene matches. Germline V gives CDR1 GTSNPN, CDR2 SVGIG (reference sequence). The CDR3 covers 15 residues.